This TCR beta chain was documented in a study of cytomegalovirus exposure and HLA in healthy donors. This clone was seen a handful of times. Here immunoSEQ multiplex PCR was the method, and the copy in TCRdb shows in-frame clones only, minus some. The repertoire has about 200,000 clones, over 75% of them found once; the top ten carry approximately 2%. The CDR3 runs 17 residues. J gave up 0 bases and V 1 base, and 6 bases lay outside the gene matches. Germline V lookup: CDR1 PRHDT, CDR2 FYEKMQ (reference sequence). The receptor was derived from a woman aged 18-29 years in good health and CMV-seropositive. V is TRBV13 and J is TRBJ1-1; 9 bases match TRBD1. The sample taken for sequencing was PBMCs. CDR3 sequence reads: CASSLAGQGTMNTEAFF. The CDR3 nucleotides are TGTGCCAGCAGCTTAGCGGGACAGGGAACCATGAACACTGAAGCTTTCTTT.